This entry describes one TCR beta chain. Its antigen is still unknown. Measured with immunoSEQ multiplex PCR; TCRdb has only the in-frame clones, and not every one. This table has 140,000 to 150,000 clones, roughly 91% appearing once. This CDR3 region has 15 residues. Germline assignment: CDR1 LNHDA and CDR2 SQIVND (reference sequence). The ends lost 5 bases at V and 4 bases at J; junction bases unmatched: 3. The entry originates in a study of T cell responses to AZD1222 COVID-19 vaccine. As for the study in general: Pooled samples include second doses given at about 4 or 12 weeks. Study-level results: Clonal diversity was possibly underestimated; the donors were predominantly white British and more often female. Across spike, vaccine-associated CD4 TCRs were found, dominant at 160-218 and 743-854.

Sequenced here: peripheral blood, sampled on day 0 of AZD1222 vaccination. This receptor was obtained from an adult in good health. V and J are TRBV19 and TRBJ2-1; TRBD2 agrees at 12 bases. The CDR3 nucleotides read TGTGCCAGTAGTGCCGGACTAGCGGGGTACAATGAGCAGTTCTTC. The encoded protein is CASSAGLAGYNEQFF.